This TCR beta chain was retrieved from a study of cytomegalovirus exposure and HLA in healthy donors. This PCR relied on a set of 60 Vbeta primers and 13 Jbeta primers. Assay used: immunoSEQ multiplex PCR; TCRdb lists only in-frame clones, some missing. The sample includes under 300,000 clones, roughly 81% seen only once; the top ten take roughly 2%. In the case of this clone: Its antigen is as yet unknown.

Study-level findings and limits: Being productive about 87% or about 30% of the time was typical of most TCR beta V segments in an earlier analysis.

Sequencing input: PBMCs. This TCR came from a woman aged 40 to 50 in good health and CMV-seropositive.

This CDR3 is CASSISRASSYNEQFF. The CDR3 DNA follows: TGTGCCAGCAGCATCTCCAGGGCGAGCTCCTACAATGAGCAGTTCTTC. The chain combines TRBV7-3 with TRBJ2-1; the D gene is possibly TRBD1 (5 bases). Germline CDR1 is SGHTA and CDR2 is FQGTGA. The CDR3 runs to 16 residues. With 5 bases removed from V and 0 bases from J, the gap between germline ends came to 14 bases.